The source of this T cell receptor (beta chain) is a study of early T cells in non-severe SARS-CoV-2 infection. Study-wide context: From unsorted whole blood, bulk RNA was sequenced, and the chains remained unpaired.

Each single cDNA molecule received a unique molecular identifier. A single record per CDR3 protein comes from TCRdb applying MiXCR to the 5' RACE reads. The sample holds approximately 70,000 distinct CDR3 sequences, around 12% seen once. A few counts support this clonotype. Looked up from germline, CDR1 is SEHNR and CDR2 is FQNEAQ (reference sequence). The V gene end was trimmed by 5 bases and the J gene end by 7 bases; junction bases not matched to a gene: 2. The CDR3 spans 12 residues. The chain combines TRBV7-9 with TRBJ2-1; 7 bases fit TRBD1. The source material was whole blood, sampled at baseline. The source is an adult who was a healthcare worker with PCR-confirmed SARS-CoV-2 infection or an uninfected control (not recorded which). The CDR3: CASSLTGNEQFF. CDR3 DNA: TGTGCCAGCAGCCTGACAGGGAATGAGCAGTTCTTC. The complete variable domain, with remaining parts taken from reference TRBV7-9 and TRBJ2-1, reads DTGVSQNPRHKITKRGQNVTFRCDPISEHNRLYWYRQTLGQGPEFLTYFQNEAQLEKSRLLSDRFSAERPKGSFSTLEIQRTEQGDSAMYLCASSLTGNEQFFGPGTRLTVL.